This T cell receptor beta chain originates from a study of cytomegalovirus exposure and HLA in healthy donors. Study information: HLA-typed donors were the source of 82 million or so unique TCRs, which an early data release held. General study points: Per a prior analysis, the majority of TCR beta V segments were productive roughly 90% or roughly 30% of the time.

This PCR relied on a set of 60 Vbeta primers and 13 Jbeta primers. The table came from immunoSEQ multiplex PCR; TCRdb's copy has only in-frame clones and leaves some out. This sample has 150,000 to 200,000 clones; approximately 85% occur once, and the top ten carry more than 2%. Germline lookup yields CDR1 MNHEY and CDR2 SVGAGI. This CDR3 region has 13 residues. J was trimmed by 5 bases and V by 7 bases; bases with no gene match: 7. A note on this clone: The antigen remains unidentified.

This sequence was found in a man between 18 and 29 years old in good health and CMV-seropositive. The V gene is TRBV6-5, the J gene TRBJ2-7; 8 bases are shared with TRBD2. Sequenced material: PBMCs. In DNA form, the CDR3 reads TGTGCCAGCACAGTTAGCGGGACCCACGAGCAGTACTTC. Its translation: CASTVSGTHEQYF.